This T cell receptor beta chain was captured in a study of long-term antiretroviral therapy in people with HIV. Findings and limits, study-wide: All time points showed a repertoire dominated by clones expanded before ART. Blood dating 2004 to 2017 may reflect older ART regimens. Control repertoires displayed wider CDR3 length ranges than the HIV repertoires.

Runs used v3.0 of the immunoSEQ assay and were done at survey level. Sequenced by immunoSEQ multiplex PCR; TCRdb stores in-frame clones only, minus some. The data show approximately 22,000 clones, 80% to 85% seen once. Treated in the United States were all of the participants with HIV. On this clone: Its cognate antigen is unknown.

The receptor was derived from a woman aged 45-65 years with HIV. This specimen consisted of unsorted PBMCs, obtained 1.9 years after starting antiretroviral therapy.

CDR3 DNA sequence: TGTGCCATCAGAGGCTACTCTGGGGCCAACGTCCTGACTTTC. Encoded protein: CAIRGYSGANVLTF. The rearrangement joins TRBV6-5 to TRBJ2-6; no clear D gene. The CDR3 length is 14 residues. Germline V gene sequence: CDR1 MNHEY, CDR2 SVGAGI. V lost 10 bases and J 0 bases, leaving 10 bases between the germline ends.